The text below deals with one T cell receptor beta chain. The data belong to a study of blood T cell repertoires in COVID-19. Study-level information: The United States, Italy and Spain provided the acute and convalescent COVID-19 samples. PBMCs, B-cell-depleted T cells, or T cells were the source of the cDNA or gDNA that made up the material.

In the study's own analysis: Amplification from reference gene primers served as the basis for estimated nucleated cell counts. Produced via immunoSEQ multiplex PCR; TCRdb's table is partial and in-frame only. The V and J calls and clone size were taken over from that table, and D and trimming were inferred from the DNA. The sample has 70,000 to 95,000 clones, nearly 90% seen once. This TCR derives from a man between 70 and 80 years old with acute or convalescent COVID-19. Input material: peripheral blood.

CDR3 residues: CASSQSTARLNTIYF. The CDR3 DNA reads TGTGCCAGCAGCCAATCGACAGCAAGGTTAAACACCATATATTTT. V and J are TRBV3-1 (or the pseudogene TRBV3-2) and TRBJ1-3; the D gene is possibly TRBD1 (5 bases). The CDR3 contains 15 residues. V lost 2 bases and J lost 6, with 14 bases in between. Germline lookup yields CDR1 LGHDT and CDR2 YNNKEL (reference sequence).